This T cell receptor (beta chain) comes out of a study of shared clonotypes between healthy human individuals. Whole-study results and caveats: The expectation was that sequencing depth would affect clonotype sharing among donors.

Looked up from germline, CDR1 is MNHEY and CDR2 is SMNVEV (reference sequence). The V and J ends lost 6 bases and 4 bases, in that order; junction bases with no gene match: 12. CDR3 length: 16 residues. As for this clone: Its target is unknown.

All the donors were Caucasian adults who lived in Nashville, Tennessee. CCR7-negative CD45RA+ TemRA cells were combined with CD45RO+ cells to form CD8 memory. Over several immunoSEQ plates, each subset's genomic DNA was distributed in even portions. TCRdb's copy holds only in-frame clones and misses some; the assay was immunoSEQ multiplex PCR. The sample lists around 690,000 clones, about 90% occurring once. V gene TRBV27 combines with J gene TRBJ2-1; 7 nucleotides line up with TRBD2. This sequence was found in a man aged 18-30 years in good health. Some clones in this sample may be carry-over from other donors' samples. Sequenced: memory CD8+ T cells from PBMCs. Specified subset: CD45RO+ cells pooled with CCR7-negative TemRA cells. This CDR3 is CASSPPWGREYNEQFF. In DNA form, the CDR3 reads TGTGCCAGCAGCCCTCCCTGGGGGAGGGAATACAATGAGCAGTTCTTC.